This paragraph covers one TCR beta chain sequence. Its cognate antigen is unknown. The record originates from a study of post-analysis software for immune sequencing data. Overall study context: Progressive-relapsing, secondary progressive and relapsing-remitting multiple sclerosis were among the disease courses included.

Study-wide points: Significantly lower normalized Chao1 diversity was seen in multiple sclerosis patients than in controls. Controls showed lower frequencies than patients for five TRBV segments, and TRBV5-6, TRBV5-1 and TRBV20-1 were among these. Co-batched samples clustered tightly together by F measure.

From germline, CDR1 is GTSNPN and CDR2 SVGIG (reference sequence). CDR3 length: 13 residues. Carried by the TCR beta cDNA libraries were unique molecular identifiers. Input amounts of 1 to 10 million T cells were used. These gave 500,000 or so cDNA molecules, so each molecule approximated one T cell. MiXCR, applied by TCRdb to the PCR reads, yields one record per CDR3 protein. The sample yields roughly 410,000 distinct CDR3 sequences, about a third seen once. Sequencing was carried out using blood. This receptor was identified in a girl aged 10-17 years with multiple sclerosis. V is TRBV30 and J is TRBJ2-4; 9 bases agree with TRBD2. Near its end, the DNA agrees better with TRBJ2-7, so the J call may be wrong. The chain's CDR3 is CAWSVTSGYEQYF. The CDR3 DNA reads TGTGCCTGGAGCGTGACTAGCGGCTACGAGCAGTACTTC.